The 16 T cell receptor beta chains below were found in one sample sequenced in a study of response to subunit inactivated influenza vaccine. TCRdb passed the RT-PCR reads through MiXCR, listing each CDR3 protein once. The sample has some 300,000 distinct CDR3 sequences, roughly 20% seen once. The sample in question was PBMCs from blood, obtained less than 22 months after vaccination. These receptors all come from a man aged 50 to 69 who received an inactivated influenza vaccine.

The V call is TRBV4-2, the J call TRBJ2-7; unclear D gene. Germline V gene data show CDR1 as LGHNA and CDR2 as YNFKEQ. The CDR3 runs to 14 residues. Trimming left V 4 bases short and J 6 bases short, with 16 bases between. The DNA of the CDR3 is TGTGCCAGCAGCCCATTTTCGACCGTCCCCGAGCAGTACTTC. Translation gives CASSPFSTVPEQYF.

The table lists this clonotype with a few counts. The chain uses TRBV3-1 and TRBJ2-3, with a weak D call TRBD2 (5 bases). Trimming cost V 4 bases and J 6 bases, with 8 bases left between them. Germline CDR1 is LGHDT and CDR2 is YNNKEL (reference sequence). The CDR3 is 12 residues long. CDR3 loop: CASSPWRDTQYF. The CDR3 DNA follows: TGTGCCAGCAGCCCCTGGAGGGATACGCAGTATTTT.

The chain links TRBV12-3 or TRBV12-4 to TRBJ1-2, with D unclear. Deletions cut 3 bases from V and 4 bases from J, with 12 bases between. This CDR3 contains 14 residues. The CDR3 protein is CASSFILDPYGYTF. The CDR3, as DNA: TGTGCCAGCAGTTTTATTCTGGACCCCTATGGCTACACCTTC.

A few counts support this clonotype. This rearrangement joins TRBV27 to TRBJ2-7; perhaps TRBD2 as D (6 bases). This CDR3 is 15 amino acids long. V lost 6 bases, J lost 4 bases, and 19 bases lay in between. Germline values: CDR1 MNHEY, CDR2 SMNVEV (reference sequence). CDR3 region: CASSPLQGLYYEQYF. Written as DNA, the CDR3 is TGTGCCAGCAGCCCACTTCAGGGACTCTATTACGAGCAGTACTTC.

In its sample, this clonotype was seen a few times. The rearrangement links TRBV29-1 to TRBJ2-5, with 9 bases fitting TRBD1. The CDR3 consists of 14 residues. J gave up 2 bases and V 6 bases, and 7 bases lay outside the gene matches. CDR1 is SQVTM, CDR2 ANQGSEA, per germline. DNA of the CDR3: TGCAGCGTGCCCCGGGACAGGGCTCAAGAGACCCAGTACTTC. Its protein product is CSVPRDRAQETQYF.

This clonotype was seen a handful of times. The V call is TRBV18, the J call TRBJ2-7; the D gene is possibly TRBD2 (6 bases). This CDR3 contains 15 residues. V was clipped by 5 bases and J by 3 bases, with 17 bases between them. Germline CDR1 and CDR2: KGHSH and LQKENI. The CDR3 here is CASSIKPGLSYEQYF. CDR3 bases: TGTGCCAGCTCAATCAAACCGGGACTGAGCTACGAGCAGTACTTC.

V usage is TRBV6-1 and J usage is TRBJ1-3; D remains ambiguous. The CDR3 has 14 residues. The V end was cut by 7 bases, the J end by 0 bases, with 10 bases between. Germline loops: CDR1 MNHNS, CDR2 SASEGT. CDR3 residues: CASTASLSGNTIYF. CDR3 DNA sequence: TGTGCCAGCACCGCGAGCCTCTCTGGAAACACCATATATTTT.

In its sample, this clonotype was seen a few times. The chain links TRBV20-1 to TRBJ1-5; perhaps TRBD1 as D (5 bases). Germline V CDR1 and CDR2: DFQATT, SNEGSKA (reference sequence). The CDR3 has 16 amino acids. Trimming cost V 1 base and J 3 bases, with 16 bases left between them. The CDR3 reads CSARGVQDPHNQPQHF. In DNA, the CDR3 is TGCAGTGCTAGAGGAGTACAGGACCCCCACAATCAGCCCCAGCATTTT.

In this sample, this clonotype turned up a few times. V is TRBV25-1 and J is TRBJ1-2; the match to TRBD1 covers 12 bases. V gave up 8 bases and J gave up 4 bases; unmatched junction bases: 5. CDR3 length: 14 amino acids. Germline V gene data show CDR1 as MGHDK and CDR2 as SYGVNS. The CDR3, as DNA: TGTGCCAGCCGGGGGACAGGGGGCTCCTATGGCTACACCTTC. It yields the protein CASRGTGGSYGYTF.

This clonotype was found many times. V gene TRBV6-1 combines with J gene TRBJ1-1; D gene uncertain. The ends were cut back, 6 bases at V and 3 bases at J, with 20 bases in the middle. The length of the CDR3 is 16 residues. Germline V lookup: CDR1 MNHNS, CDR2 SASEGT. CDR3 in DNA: TGTGCCAGCAGCTCAAGTGGGTACAGTCGGGACACTGAAGCTTTCTTT. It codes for CASSSSGYSRDTEAFF.

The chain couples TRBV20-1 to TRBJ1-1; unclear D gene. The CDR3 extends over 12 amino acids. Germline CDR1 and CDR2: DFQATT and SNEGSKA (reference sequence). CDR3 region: CGPRPTGTEAFF. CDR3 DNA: TGCGGCCCAAGGCCCACGGGCACTGAAGCTTTCTTT.

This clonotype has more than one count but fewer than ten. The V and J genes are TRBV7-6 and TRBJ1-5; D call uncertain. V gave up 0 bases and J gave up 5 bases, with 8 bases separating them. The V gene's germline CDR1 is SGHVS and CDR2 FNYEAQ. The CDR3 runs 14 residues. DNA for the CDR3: TGTGCCAGCAGCTTAGCGACGTGGGATCAGCCCCAGCATTTT. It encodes CASSLATWDQPQHF.

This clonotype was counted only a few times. CDR3 region: CASSTPPSSNYGYTF. The CDR3 region has the DNA TGTGCCAGCAGCACTCCCCCGAGTTCCAACTATGGCTACACCTTC. V and J are TRBV7-2 and TRBJ1-2; D unresolved. The CDR3 spans 15 residues. Germline V CDR1 and CDR2: SGHTA, FQGNSA. The V and J ends lost 5 bases and 2 bases respectively, with 15 bases between them.

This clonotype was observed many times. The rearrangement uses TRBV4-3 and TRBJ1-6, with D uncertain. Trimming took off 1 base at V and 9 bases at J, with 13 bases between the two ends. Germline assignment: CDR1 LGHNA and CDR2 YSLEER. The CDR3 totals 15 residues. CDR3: CASSQGLREGSPLHF. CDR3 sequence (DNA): TGCGCCAGCAGCCAAGGACTCCGAGAGGGTTCACCCCTCCACTTT.

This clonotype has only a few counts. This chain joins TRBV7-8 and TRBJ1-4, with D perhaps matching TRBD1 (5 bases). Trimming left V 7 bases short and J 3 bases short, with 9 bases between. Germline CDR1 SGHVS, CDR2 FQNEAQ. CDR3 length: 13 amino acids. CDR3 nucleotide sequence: TGTGCCAGCACCGGGACTCCTAATGAAAAACTGTTTTTT. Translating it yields CASTGTPNEKLFF.

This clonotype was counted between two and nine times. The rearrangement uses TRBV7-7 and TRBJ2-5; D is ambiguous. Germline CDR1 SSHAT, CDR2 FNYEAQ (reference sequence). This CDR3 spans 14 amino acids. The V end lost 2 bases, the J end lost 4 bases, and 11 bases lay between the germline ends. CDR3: CASSLRVLGETQYF. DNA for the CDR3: TGTGCCAGCAGCTTAAGGGTCCTAGGAGAGACCCAGTACTTC.